This T cell receptor (beta chain) was observed in a study of blood T cell repertoires in COVID-19 (TCRdb year 2020). Describing the broader study: Samples covering the acute and convalescent phases of COVID-19 were provided by collaborators in the United States, Italy and Spain. The prospective study material was composed of cDNA or gDNA derived from T cells, B-cell-depleted T cells, or PBMCs. The dataset comprised deeply sampled blood TCRbeta repertoires from subjects exposed to, actively infected with, or recovered from COVID-19. The repertoires were released in a freely available public database meant as a resource for research on the immune response to SARS-CoV-2. The samples were drawn from two sources: the first 160 participants of the ongoing ImmuneRACE study, and approximately 1,300 subjects contributed by 6 global collaborators. The sample metadata nearly always contained a de-identified subject ID, COVID-19 status, age in years and sex. Where available, HLA class I and class II types were obtained from metadata supplied by the sample provider rather than from assay-based typing. Broader findings and caveats from the paper: The amount of clinical and demographic metadata varied by source and participant and was provided uncurated.

TCRbeta CDR3 regions were amplified from genomic DNA by means of the immunoSEQ Assay, a bias-controlled multiplex PCR. The paper's data handling went like this. Nucleated cell counts per sample were estimated from amplification of reference gene primers within the assay. To quantify the absolute abundance of each unique TCRbeta CDR3 rearrangement, sequence reads were collapsed and filtered. For each sample, productive Simpson clonality was calculated by taking the square root of Simpson's diversity index across productive rearrangements. TCRdb retrieved this table from immuneACCESS and kept in-frame rearrangements only. Not all clones are present; in checked studies, unresolved V genes account for under half, and no reason is known for the remainder. V and J calls and clone size are given by that table; D and trimming were obtained from the DNA. The sample table holds about 100,000 clones, of which about 90% were seen once. The ten largest clones take up 2.4% of the sample.

Whole blood was collected in K2EDTA tubes by collaborating institutions according to the institutions' own protocols. For TCRbeta analysis, collaborator samples were shipped as frozen whole blood, as isolated PBMCs, or as DNA extracted from either sample type. From the cysteine up to the phenylalanine, the CDR3 has a length of 14 residues. Just the 42-base CDR3 DNA is kept, in frame starting at base 1. V loses 7 bases, J loses 8 bases, and the germline ends lie 21 bases apart. On this clone itself: Its cognate antigen has yet to be identified. No per-base quality is available; no much larger clone lies one base away.

This clonotype originated in a human donor in a cohort sampled during active COVID-19. The sequence links TRBV5-3 to TRBJ1-1, with a weak D call of TRBD1 (6 bases match). TRBV5-3 is designated an ORF whose function remains uncertain. The sequenced sample was peripheral blood. In nucleotides, the sequence is TGTGCCAGACCGGCAGGGGTTTATGCTATCGAAGCTTTCTTT. It translates to CARPAGVYAIEAFF.